This TCR beta chain comes out of a study of shared clonotypes between healthy human individuals. Study outcomes and limitations: Limitation of the genetic and exposure-history diversity represented came from the few donors. Compared with memory subsets, naive subsets generally had larger estimated richness. Generation probability values for non-shared clonotypes were lower than those for clonotypes shared by all four donors.

Notes on this clone: Its specificity is not known.

V gave up 3 bases and J gave up 3 bases, with 6 bases separating them. CDR3 length: 13 amino acids. Germline V gene sequence: CDR1 KGHSH, CDR2 LQKENI. The data were produced by immunoSEQ multiplex PCR, yet TCRdb's version contains in-frame clones alone and is incomplete. The data contain about 960,000 clones, about three quarters of them singletons. Negatively enriched CD4+ T cells were divided by CD45RA into naive and memory. The J gene is TRBJ2-1, the V gene TRBV18; D uncertain. This TCR derives from a man aged 18 to 35 in good health. Source material: memory CD4+ T cells sorted from blood. Documented subset: CD45RA-negative fraction. The CDR3 loop is CASSPNGYNEQFF. The CDR3 DNA sequence: TGTGCCAGCTCACCGAACGGCTACAATGAGCAGTTCTTC. Complete variable domain (other parts from reference TRBV18 and TRBJ2-1): NAGVMQNPRHLVRRRGQEARLRCSPMKGHSHVYWYRQLPEEGLKFMVYLQKENIIDESGMPKERFSAEFPKEGPSILRIQQVVRGDSAAYFCASSPNGYNEQFFGPGTRLTVL.